Presented here are 2 T cell receptor beta chains from one specimen sequenced in a study of blood T cell repertoires in COVID-19. Sequencing used immunoSEQ multiplex PCR; TCRdb keeps in-frame clones, though not all of them. The data show about 95,000 clones, approximately 80% seen once. The sequencing input was peripheral blood. The receptors were sampled from a man aged 80 or over with COVID-19, enrolled during active disease.

This clone was seen a handful of times. The gene calls are TRBV29-1 and TRBJ2-3; the match to TRBD2 covers 7 bases. V lost 6 bases, J lost 5 bases, and 2 bases stayed unmatched. This CDR3 has 11 amino acids. Germline CDR1 SQVTM, CDR2 ANQGSEA. The DNA for the CDR3 is TGCAGCGTGGGGAGGGGAGATACGCAGTATTTT. Translating gives CSVGRGDTQYF.

The chain carries TRBV5-4 and TRBJ2-1; possible D gene TRBD2, 5 bases. The length of the CDR3 is 15 residues. In germline, CDR1 is SGHNT, CDR2 YYREEE (reference sequence). Between the trimmed V and J ends, which lost 4 bases and 1 base, there was a span of 12 bases. The CDR3 DNA reads TGTGCCAGCAGCGGCCGGCGGGCTTCCTACAATGAGCAGTTCTTC. The encoded protein is CASSGRRASYNEQFF.